The sequence of this TCR beta chain was determined in a study of blood T cell repertoires in COVID-19. Study information: PBMCs, B-cell-depleted T cells, or T cells were the source of the cDNA or gDNA that made up the material.

Assignments of participants to cohorts depended upon their own reported clinical history. Authors' analysis steps: Reference gene primers were amplified, and this amplification served to estimate nucleated cell counts. Profiling relied on immunoSEQ multiplex PCR, and the TCRdb table lists in-frame clones only, not all of them. That table supplies the V and J calls and clone size; D and trimming were determined from the DNA. The repertoire holds around 500,000 clones, with about 85% as singletons. The clonotype originates from a woman between 55 and 75 years old who had recovered from COVID-19. The sample comprised PBMCs or T cells enriched from blood (not recorded which).

CDR3 sequence reads: CASGMTSGLGEQFF. The CDR3 coding sequence is TGCGCCAGCGGGATGACTAGCGGGTTGGGTGAGCAGTTCTTC. This chain uses TRBV4-1 with TRBJ2-1, with TRBD2 matching over 10 bases. From germline, CDR1 is MGHRA and CDR2 YSYEKL. The V and J ends lost 8 bases and 9 bases, in that order; junction bases with no gene match: 10. The CDR3 loop spans 14 amino acids.